Listed below are T cell receptor beta chains from one sample, sequenced in a study of T cell clonotyping in hematopoietic cell transplantation. Measured with immunoSEQ multiplex PCR; TCRdb has only the in-frame clones, and not every one. The sample yields approximately 1,000 clones, under 80% seen once. Sequencing was performed on peripheral blood mononuclear cells, taken 100 days after allogeneic stem cell transplant. The receptor source for this set is a female patient in her 30s who had an allogeneic stem cell transplant, so T cells may come from the graft donor. Some clones in this sample may be carry-over from other donors' samples. CDR3s include the opening cysteine and the closing phenylalanine or tryptophan.

V: TRBV4-2
J: TRBJ2-7
length: 15
CDR3: CASSLPGTGTYEQYF

V: TRBV6-5
J: TRBJ2-7
length: 12
CDR3: CATRTDPYEQYF

V: TRBV6-6
J: TRBJ2-7
length: 12
CDR3: CASRPDSYEQYF

V: TRBV2
J: TRBJ2-2
length: 14
CDR3: CASSDSWNTGELFF

V: TRBV9
J: TRBJ1-2
length: 14
CDR3: CASSGSRANYGYTF

V: TRBV11-1
J: TRBJ2-7
length: 15
CDR3: CASSLPGTGTYEQYF

V: TRBV2
J: TRBJ1-5
length: 16
CDR3: CASSDRQGSSNQPQHF

V: TRBV5-3
J: TRBJ1-4
length: 17
CDR3: CARSWGDRDQTNEKLFF

V: TRBV4-3
J: TRBJ1-4
length: 15
CDR3: CASSQETGLGEKLFF

V: TRBV5-1
J: TRBJ2-7
length: 14
CDR3: CASSLVGGNYEQYF

V: TRBV9
J: TRBJ1-1
length: 14
CDR3: CASSGRTQNTEAFF

V: TRBV12-5
J: TRBJ2-7
length: 14
CDR3: CASGSTGLSYEQYF

V: TRBV7-9
J: TRBJ2-3
length: 15
CDR3: CASSARLANTDTQYF

V: TRBV11-3
J: TRBJ1-1
length: 15
CDR3: CASSLSPGANTEAFF

V: TRBV6-6
J: TRBJ2-7
length: 14
CDR3: CASSLSGTGNEQYF

V: TRBV4-3
J: TRBJ2-3
length: 15
CDR3: CASSQGQGTTDTQYF

V: TRBV7-9
J: TRBJ2-7
length: 16
CDR3: CASSPPSRRNLREQYF

V: TRBV27
J: TRBJ2-1
length: 13
CDR3: CASSLYHGQGQFF

V: TRBV9
J: TRBJ2-7
length: 13
CDR3: CASSADTSYEQYF

V: TRBV15
J: TRBJ1-2
length: 17
CDR3: CATSSPGQGRFNYGYTF

V: TRBV6-5
J: TRBJ1-1
length: 15
CDR3: CASSLTGLLYTEAFF

V: TRBV7-6
J: TRBJ2-4
length: 15
CDR3: CASSHDRGQGNIQYF

V: TRBV10-3
J: TRBJ2-7
length: 14
CDR3: CAISGQDNAYEQYF

V: TRBV9
J: TRBJ1-4
length: 14
CDR3: CASSVAGTNEKLFF

V: TRBV5-6
J: TRBJ2-7
length: 14
CDR3: CASSGERSPYEQYF

V: TRBV11-2
J: TRBJ2-3
length: 12
CDR3: CANGGRTDTQYF

V: TRBV11-2
J: TRBJ2-7
length: 12
CDR3: CASSSNIYEQYF

V: TRBV5-1
J: TRBJ2-7
length: 18
CDR3: CASSPTRLDWDRTYEQYF

V: TRBV30
J: TRBJ1-5
length: 12
CDR3: CAWSVSVQPQHF

V: TRBV21-1
J: TRBJ2-6
length: 18
CDR3: CASSAWKLQQSRANVLTF

V: TRBV30
J: TRBJ2-3
length: 14
CDR3: CAWSVLAGGSTQYF

V: TRBV4-1
J: TRBJ2-2
length: 12
CDR3: CASSRGGGELFF

V: TRBV6-6
J: TRBJ1-1
length: 14
CDR3: CASSPTGMNTEAFF

V: TRBV5-4
J: TRBJ2-7
length: 14
CDR3: CASSEEGQPYEQYF

V: TRBV6-5
J: TRBJ1-1
length: 11
CDR3: CASSWGSEAFF

V: TRBV7-6
J: TRBJ2-3
length: 15
CDR3: CASSYSSGGTDTQYF

V: TRBV30
J: TRBJ1-1
length: 13
CDR3: CAWSFGRNTEAFF

V: TRBV5-6
J: TRBJ2-7
length: 14
CDR3: CASSLWGIRYEQYF

V: TRBV6-5
J: TRBJ2-7
length: 14
CDR3: CASSRDTLSYEQYF

V: TRBV9
J: TRBJ1-1
length: 15
CDR3: CASSVDRGPNTEAFF

V: TRBV13
J: TRBJ2-5
length: 15
CDR3: CASSAAGLGRETQYF